This TCR beta chain emerged from a study of CD8+CD57+ T cells in acquired aplastic anemia. Whole-study context: DNA per sorted CD4+ or CD8+ sample ranged roughly 0.19 to 30 ug, averaging around 3.2 ug.

The study's findings and limits: Patients and controls were found to share twenty-nine CD8+ CDR3 sequences.

In germline, CDR1 is SNHLY, CDR2 FYNNEI. The CDR3 has 15 residues. Trimming cost V 9 bases and J 1 base; bases outside gene matches: 11. Selection for sequencing was limited to patients who had shown CD8+CD57+ cell expansion by flow cytometry. Patients, without exception, had severe acquired aplastic anemia. None of the patients had been given any therapy when their blood was sampled. As regards this clonotype: The antigen is unknown.

Genomic DNA provided the template from which TCR beta VDJ and CDR3 profiles were obtained. MiXCR was run by TCRdb on the reads, yielding one entry per CDR3 protein. The data show some 140,000 distinct CDR3 sequences, 52% seen once. The TCR sequence derives from a human donor with aplastic anemia. The chain has TRBV2 and TRBJ2-5; 7 nucleotides agree with TRBD1. The specimen was sorted CD4+, CD8+, or CD8+CD57+ T cells (not recorded which) from PBMCs. The CDR3 reads CASHTGVPFQETQYF. In nucleotides, the CDR3 is TGTGCCAGTCATACAGGGGTCCCCTTCCAAGAGACCCAGTACTTC. Drawing the rest from reference TRBV2 and TRBJ2-5, the complete variable domain is EPEVTQTPSHQVTQMGQEVILRCVPISNHLYFYWYRQILGQKVEFLVSFYNNEISEKSEIFDDQFSVERPDGSNFTLKIRSTKLEDSAMYFCASHTGVPFQETQYFGPGTRLLVL.